This T cell receptor beta chain was sequenced during a study of T cells in Graves' hyperthyroidism and ophthalmopathy. Findings of the study overall: Stable hyperthyroidism was separated from ophthalmopathy by a model based on 13 V-J features.

This clonotype was seen ten or more times. Antigen specificity is unknown. This CDR3 has 12 residues. Trimming left V 0 bases short and J 11 bases short, with 10 bases between. Germline CDR1 reads SGHAT; CDR2 reads FQNNGV. Using RNA transcripts as the source, TCR beta CDR3 regions were amplified. The HTBI primer set drove a first-round RT-PCR of the TCR CDR3. TCRdb recomputed calls from the multiplex PCR reads with MiXCR, one row per CDR3 protein. The table lists more than 500,000 distinct CDR3 sequences, about 45% of them singletons, with 35% to 50% in the top ten. This sequence joins TRBV11-2 and TRBJ1-1, with D hard to call. Sequenced sample: peripheral blood or thyroid tissue (not recorded which). This receptor was obtained from an adult woman with Graves' disease, either hyperthyroidism or ophthalmopathy (not recorded which). The CDR3 DNA reads TGTGCCAGCAGCTTAGACCGCTTGACCGCTTTCTTT. Its protein is CASSLDRLTAFF. Based on the CDR3 plus reference TRBV11-2 and TRBJ1-1, the full variable domain is EAGVAQSPRYKIIEKRQSVAFWCNPISGHATLYWYQQILGQGPKLLIQFQNNGVVDDSQLPKDRFSAERLKGVDSTLKIQPAKLEDSAVYLCASSLDRLTAFFGQGTRLTVV.